This T cell receptor (beta chain) was profiled in a study of T cells after yellow fever vaccination. General study results and limits: Faster peaking, at day 5 versus 15, marked a secondary response that was weaker. Re-detected after boosting: most primary clones, 96% of CD4 and roughly 90% of CD8. A small proportion of clonotypes was detected in both the CD4 and CD8 compartments.

A universal primer site and UMIs were added as TCR cDNA was made by 5'RACE template switching. TCRdb analysed the 5' RACE reads with MiXCR anew, one entry per CDR3 protein. The data hold 300,000 to 400,000 distinct CDR3 sequences, with about an eighth observed a single time. Germline trimming cut 7 bases from V and 5 bases from J; bases unmatched to any gene: 13. In germline, CDR1 is MNHEY, CDR2 SVGEGT. The CDR3 contains 15 residues. Regarding this clonotype: The antigen is not known.

The starting material was CD4+ T cells sorted from PBMCs, obtained 15 days after the yellow fever booster vaccination. The TCR sequence derives from a man between 18 and 35 years old who received the YFV17D yellow fever vaccine. The chain employs TRBV6-2 or TRBV6-3 and TRBJ2-7; 8 positions match TRBD1. CDR3 region: CASTRTGPPSDEQYF. CDR3 bases: TGTGCCAGCACCCGGACAGGGCCCCCTTCTGACGAGCAGTACTTC.